This record covers a single T cell receptor (beta chain). This sample was taken from a study of T cell changes during pregnancy in multiple sclerosis. Trimming stripped 1 base from V and 5 bases from J, with 6 bases between. Germline loops: CDR1 SGHVS, CDR2 FNYEAQ. The length of the CDR3 is 13 residues. Assay used: immunoSEQ multiplex PCR; TCRdb lists only in-frame clones, some missing. The data contain about 52,000 clones, approximately 92% of them singletons. The sequences come from CD4+ T cells from peripheral blood mononuclear cells, collected in the third trimester of pregnancy. The rearrangement uses TRBV7-6 and TRBJ1-5; D call uncertain. This clonotype was obtained from a female donor with multiple sclerosis, enrolled in a pregnancy study. CDR3: CASSLGQDQPQHF. The CDR3 nucleotides read TGTGCCAGCAGCTTAGGTCAGGATCAGCCCCAGCATTTT.